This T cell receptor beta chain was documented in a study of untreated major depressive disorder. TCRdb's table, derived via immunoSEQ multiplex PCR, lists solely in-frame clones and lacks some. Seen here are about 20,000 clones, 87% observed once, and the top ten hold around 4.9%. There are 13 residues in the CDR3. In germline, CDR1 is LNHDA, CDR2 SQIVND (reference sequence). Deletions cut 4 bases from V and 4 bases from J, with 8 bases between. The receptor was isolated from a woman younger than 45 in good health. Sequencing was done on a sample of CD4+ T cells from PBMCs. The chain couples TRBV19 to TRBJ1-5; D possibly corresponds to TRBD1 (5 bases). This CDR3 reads CASSNGQNQPQHF. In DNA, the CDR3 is TGTGCCAGTAGTAACGGACAAAATCAGCCCCAGCATTTT.